The clone carrying this T cell receptor beta chain was seen once. Antigen unknown. CDR1 and CDR2 (germline): SGHTA, FQGNSA. The V segment lost 3 bases and the J segment 7 bases; nucleotides outside the gene matches: 8. The CDR3 consists of 15 residues. The sample comes from a study of shared clonotypes between healthy human individuals. Whole-study context: Donor composition was a couple of women and a few men, aged 18 to 49.

Study outcomes and limitations: Clonotype sharing across a few donors was observed for 5% to 6.5% of naive CD4 clonotypes.

Assay execution took place at the deep level. Assay used: immunoSEQ multiplex PCR; TCRdb lists only in-frame clones, some missing. The profile covers 2 million to 2.5 million clones, with 95% appearing a single time and approximately 0.13% taken by the ten largest. The chain combines TRBV7-2 with TRBJ2-7; 11 nucleotides match TRBD2. Sequencing input: naive CD4+ T cells sorted from blood. Subset noted: CD45RA+ positively selected. This clonotype was obtained from a man aged 18 to 35 in good health. The CDR3: CASSFPLAGAGEQYF. The CDR3 DNA reads as TGTGCCAGCAGCTTCCCACTAGCGGGAGCAGGTGAGCAGTACTTC.